The 15 T cell receptor beta chains reported below all come from one sample, sequenced in a study of cytomegalovirus exposure and HLA in healthy donors. The PCR made use of 60 Vbeta and 13 Jbeta primers. Sequenced by immunoSEQ multiplex PCR; TCRdb stores in-frame clones only, minus some. The data show about 140,000 clones, with more than 75% seen just once and around 15% held by the top ten. Sequencing input: PBMCs. The receptors were gathered from a woman aged 40-49 years in good health and CMV-seronegative.

The chain combines TRBV7-9 with TRBJ2-3; TRBD2 agrees at 11 bases. Per the germline V gene, CDR1 is SEHNR and CDR2 is FQNEAQ (reference sequence). The length of the CDR3 is 15 residues. V lost 3 bases and J lost 2; bases outside the gene matches: 1. CDR3 loop: CASSLGLAVTDTQYF. CDR3 coding DNA: TGTGCCAGCAGCTTGGGACTAGCGGTCACAGATACGCAGTATTTT.

This chain links TRBV29-1 with TRBJ1-1; D is perhaps TRBD1 (5 bases). CDR3 length equals 14 residues. CDR1 is SQVTM, CDR2 ANQGSEA, per germline. Between the trimmed V and J ends, which lost 4 bases and 5 bases, there was a span of 17 bases. The CDR3, as DNA: TGCAGCGTTGGGGGGACTCTACACGGGACTGAAGCTTTCTTT. This translates into CSVGGTLHGTEAFF. Full variable domain (missing parts from reference TRBV29-1 and TRBJ1-1): SAVISQKPSRDICQRGTSLTIQCQVDSQVTMMFWYRQQPGQSLTLIATANQGSEATYESGFVIDKFPISRPNLTFSTLTVSNMSPEDSSIYLCSVGGTLHGTEAFFGQGTRLTVV.

The rearrangement uses TRBV7-2 and TRBJ2-7; 7 bases agree with TRBD1. Germline CDR1 SGHTA, CDR2 FQGNSA. This CDR3 comprises 15 residues. With 6 bases clipped from V and 2 bases from J, the junction kept 10 bases outside the gene matches. DNA for the CDR3: TGTGCCAGCAGACCCTCCCGACAGGGCACCTACGAGCAGTACTTC. Translating it yields CASRPSRQGTYEQYF.

The sample holds a few counts of this clone. The CDR3 bases are TGTGCCAGTCTTTCTAGAGCTCATGGCTACACCTTC. Protein sequence: CASLSRAHGYTF. The V call is TRBV19, the J call TRBJ1-2; D uncertain. V lost 8 bases and J lost 6, with 13 bases in between. The CDR3 loop spans 12 amino acids. The germline V gene encodes CDR1 LNHDA and CDR2 SQIVND (reference sequence).

The DNA of the CDR3 is TGTGCCAGCAGCTTAATGGGGACAGGGTCCGATGAGCAGTTCTTC. Translation: CASSLMGTGSDEQFF. The chain combines TRBV7-3 with TRBJ2-1; TRBD1 aligns across 9 bases. Germline V gene data show CDR1 as SGHTA and CDR2 as FQGTGA. The length of the CDR3 is 15 residues. Unmatched junction bases numbered 6, after V lost 1 base and J lost 8 bases.

The V gene is TRBV7-8, the J gene TRBJ1-4, with D possibly being TRBD1 (6 bases). Germline assignment: CDR1 SGHVS and CDR2 FQNEAQ. V gave up 1 base and J gave up 6 bases, with 12 bases separating them. The CDR3 spans 15 residues. Here the CDR3 DNA reads TGTGCCAGCAGCTTAGAGGGGGTGTCGTATGAAAAACTGTTTTTT. This translates into CASSLEGVSYEKLFF.

J is TRBJ2-3 and V is TRBV4-2; TRBD2 matches at 11 bases. V gave up 0 bases and J gave up 1 base; unmatched junction bases: 12. CDR3 length equals 20 residues. Germline V lookup: CDR1 LGHNA, CDR2 YNFKEQ. CDR3 DNA sequence: TGTGCCAGCAGCCAAGAAGGGGCTAGCGGGGGGCCGAGGCGCACAGATACGCAGTATTTT. Translation: CASSQEGASGGPRRTDTQYF.

The rearrangement uses TRBV18 and TRBJ2-1; 8 positions agree with TRBD2. CDR1 is KGHSH, CDR2 LQKENI, per germline. V shed 6 bases and J 6 bases; nucleotides not matched to a gene: 4. The CDR3 is made up of 13 amino acids. The CDR3: CASSAGTSNEQFF. For the CDR3, the DNA is TGTGCCAGCTCCGCAGGGACTAGCAATGAGCAGTTCTTC.

The chain carries TRBV27 and TRBJ2-1; tentatively, D is TRBD2 (5 bases). Trimming took 5 bases from V and 10 from J, leaving 21 bases between them. In germline, CDR1 is MNHEY, CDR2 SMNVEV (reference sequence). The CDR3 is made up of 15 amino acids. CDR3 sequence (DNA): TGTGCCAGCAGTCCGCTGGGCTCCCCCCGAGGGGAGCAGTTCTTC. Translating gives CASSPLGSPRGEQFF.

V and J are TRBV2 and TRBJ2-5; 10 positions agree with TRBD2. This CDR3 has 15 amino acids. Germline CDR1 and CDR2: SNHLY and FYNNEI. The ends lost 4 bases at V and 0 bases at J; junction bases unmatched: 2. CDR3 DNA: TGTGCCAGCAGTGGGACTAGCGGCAACCAAGAGACCCAGTACTTC. Amino acids: CASSGTSGNQETQYF. The whole variable domain, filled in from reference TRBV2 and TRBJ2-5, reads EPEVTQTPSHQVTQMGQEVILRCVPISNHLYFYWYRQILGQKVEFLVSFYNNEISEKSEIFDDQFSVERPDGSNFTLKIRSTKLEDSAMYFCASSGTSGNQETQYFGPGTRLLVL.

This sequence joins TRBV5-1 and TRBJ2-5; tentatively, D is TRBD2 (7 bases). V lost 7 bases to trimming and J lost 3 bases, with 13 bases between them. The CDR3 has 13 residues. The germline V gene encodes CDR1 SGHRS and CDR2 YFSETQ. The CDR3, as DNA: TGCGCCAGCGTTAGGGGGGGAGAAGAGACCCAGTACTTC. Translation gives CASVRGGEETQYF.

The J gene is TRBJ1-6, the V gene TRBV2; 7 positions agree with TRBD1. The CDR3 extends over 15 amino acids. Germline lookup yields CDR1 SNHLY and CDR2 FYNNEI. V dropped 2 bases and J dropped 7; count of bases not matched to a gene: 5. The CDR3 here is CASSELGQTNSPLHF. The CDR3 DNA follows: TGTGCCAGCAGTGAATTGGGACAGACAAATTCACCCCTCCACTTT. The full variable domain, in which reference TRBV2 and TRBJ1-6 provide the parts outside the CDR3, is EPEVTQTPSHQVTQMGQEVILRCVPISNHLYFYWYRQILGQKVEFLVSFYNNEISEKSEIFDDQFSVERPDGSNFTLKIRSTKLEDSAMYFCASSELGQTNSPLHFGNGTRLTVT.

CDR3 residues: CASSQEVGRTYTQYF. CDR3 bases: TGCGCCAGCAGCCAAGAGGTGGGGCGGACCTATACGCAGTATTTT. The rearrangement uses TRBV4-1 and TRBJ2-3; TRBD1 is a possible D gene (5 bases). Trimming cost V 0 bases and J 7 bases, with 14 bases left between them. This CDR3 has 15 amino acids. Germline CDR1 is MGHRA and CDR2 is YSYEKL.

This chain links TRBV4-2 with TRBJ1-2, with D perhaps TRBD1 (6 bases). This CDR3 is built from 15 residues. V was pared by 1 base and J by 8 bases, with 17 bases between. CDR1 is LGHNA and CDR2 is YNFKEQ in the germline V gene. CDR3 sequence reads: CASSQGPGENRGYTF. The CDR3 bases are TGTGCCAGCAGCCAAGGACCAGGGGAAAATAGAGGCTACACCTTC.

This chain uses TRBV11-3 with TRBJ2-1; no clear D. Between the trimmed V and J ends, which lost 4 bases and 7 bases, there was a span of 8 bases. The length of the CDR3 is 12 residues. Germline V CDR1 and CDR2: SGHNT, YENEEA. In DNA form, the CDR3 reads TGTGCCAGCAGCTCGGGTAGAAATGAGCAGTTCTTC. Translation: CASSSGRNEQFF.